The present TCR beta chain was sequenced within a study of T-cell reconstitution after alpha-beta-depleted transplantation in children. V was shortened by 4 bases and J by 9 bases, with 13 bases between the two germline ends. Germline CDR1 reads SGHAT; CDR2 reads FQNNGV. There are 12 residues in the CDR3. A library of TCRbeta sequences, prepared with unique molecular identifiers, was generated. TCRdb itself ran the PCR reads through MiXCR, one entry per CDR3 protein. This repertoire shows hundreds of thousands of distinct CDR3 sequences, roughly 17% found once; its top ten account for about 1.1%. The starting material was PBMCs from the stem cell graft donor, obtained from the stem cell graft. The TCR was taken from a human donor who donated a stem cell graft to a child with acute myeloid leukemia. This chain joins TRBV11-2 and TRBJ2-7, with a possible D match to TRBD2 (5 bases). The CDR3 DNA sequence: TGTGCCAGCAGCTCCCCGGGGATCGGGCAGTACGTC. It translates to CASSSPGIGQYV.